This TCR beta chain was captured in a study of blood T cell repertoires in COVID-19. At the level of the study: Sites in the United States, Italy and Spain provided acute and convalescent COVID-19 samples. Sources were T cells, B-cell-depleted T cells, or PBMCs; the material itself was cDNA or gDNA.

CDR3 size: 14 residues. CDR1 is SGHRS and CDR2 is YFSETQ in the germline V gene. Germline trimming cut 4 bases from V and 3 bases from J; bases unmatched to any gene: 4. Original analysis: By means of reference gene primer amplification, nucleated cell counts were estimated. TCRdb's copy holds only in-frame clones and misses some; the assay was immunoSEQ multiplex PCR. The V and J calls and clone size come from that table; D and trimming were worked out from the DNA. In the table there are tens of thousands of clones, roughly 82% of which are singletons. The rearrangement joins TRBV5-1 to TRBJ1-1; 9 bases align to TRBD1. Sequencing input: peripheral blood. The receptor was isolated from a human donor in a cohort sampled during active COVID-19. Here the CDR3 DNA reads TGCGCCAGCAGCCGGGGACAGGGCTACACTGAAGCTTTCTTT. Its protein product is CASSRGQGYTEAFF.